The 14 T cell receptor beta chains below all came from one sample that was sequenced in a study of cytomegalovirus exposure and HLA in healthy donors (dated by TCRdb to about 2017). The protocol used for the library was the immunoSEQ multiplex PCR assay. For the multiplex PCR, a mixture combining 60 forward primers for TCR Vbeta segments and 13 reverse primers for TCR Jbeta segments was used. TCRdb stores this immuneACCESS table with in-frame sequences only. Part of the clones is absent; in the studies checked, under half of the shortfall reflects unresolved V genes, and no reason is known for the rest. This sample comprises 95,000 to 150,000 clones, approximately 72% of them detected only once. The ten largest clonotypes hold roughly 8.2% of the sample. Sequencing used PBMCs. The origin of the receptors is a woman in her thirties or forties in good health and CMV-seropositive.

The chain has TRBV6-5 and TRBJ2-7; 7 nucleotides agree with TRBD1. Germline CDR1 MNHEY, CDR2 SVGAGI. This CDR3 contains 14 residues. V lost 6 bases and J lost 1; bases outside the gene matches: 6. In DNA form, the CDR3 reads TGTGCCAGCAGCCGGGACAGTGAGTCCTACGAGCAGTACTTC. Amino acids: CASSRDSESYEQYF.

This rearrangement joins TRBV5-6 to TRBJ1-5; 10 bases are shared with TRBD1. After removal of 3 bases from V and 6 bases from J, the junction contained 9 bases not matched to a gene. The CDR3 consists of 16 residues. Germline V gene data show CDR1 as SGHDT and CDR2 as YYEEEE. CDR3 region: CASSSATGGGGQPQHF. Here the CDR3 DNA reads TGTGCCAGCAGCTCCGCGACAGGGGGCGGAGGTCAGCCCCAGCATTTT. Full variable domain (missing parts from reference TRBV5-6 and TRBJ1-5): DAGVTQSPTHLIKTRGQQVTLRCSPKSGHDTVSWYQQALGQGPQFIFQYYEEEERQRGNFPDRFSGHQFPNYSSELNVNALLLGDSALYLCASSSATGGGGQPQHFGDGTRLSIL.

V and J are TRBV9 and TRBJ2-3; D remains unclear. The germline V and J ends were trimmed by 3 bases and 4 bases, with 12 bases remaining between them. CDR3 length: 14 residues. Germline values: CDR1 SGDLS, CDR2 YYNGEE. The CDR3 sequence is CASSGDWVSDTQYF. The CDR3 DNA follows: TGTGCCAGCAGCGGAGACTGGGTGTCAGATACGCAGTATTTT.

The chain employs TRBV29-1 and TRBJ2-5, with D perhaps matching TRBD1 (6 bases). The germline V gene encodes CDR1 SQVTM and CDR2 ANQGSEA. The ends were cut back, 5 bases at V and 5 bases at J, with 18 bases in the middle. The CDR3 loop spans 14 amino acids. CDR3 in DNA: TGCAGCGTTTACTCCGGCACAGGGATGGAGACCCAGTACTTC. It specifies CSVYSGTGMETQYF.

The chain couples TRBV6-5 to TRBJ1-5; no definite D call. V was pared by 8 bases and J by 5 bases, with 13 bases between. The CDR3 length is 13 residues. Germline values: CDR1 MNHEY, CDR2 SVGAGI. The CDR3 region has the DNA TGTGCCAGCTCCCTCGGGAGGGATCAGCCCCAGCATTTT. It specifies CASSLGRDQPQHF.

The sample holds a few counts of this clone. The rearrangement uses TRBV18 and TRBJ1-3, with unresolved D. Germline CDR1 is KGHSH and CDR2 is LQKENI. This CDR3 spans 14 amino acids. V was clipped by 6 bases and J by 1 base, with 10 bases between them. In nucleotides, the CDR3 is TGTGCCAGCTCGGCTCGCGGGTCTGGAAACACCATATATTTT. It is translated as CASSARGSGNTIYF. Looking up the rest from reference TRBV18 and TRBJ1-3 gives the full variable domain: NAGVMQNPRHLVRRRGQEARLRCSPMKGHSHVYWYRQLPEEGLKFMVYLQKENIIDESGMPKERFSAEFPKEGPSILRIQQVVRGDSAAYFCASSARGSGNTIYFGEGSWLTVV.

The chain is built from TRBV27 and TRBJ1-5; D is ambiguous. The germline V gene encodes CDR1 MNHEY and CDR2 SMNVEV (reference sequence). The CDR3 is 13 residues long. Trimming removed 4 bases at V and 0 bases at J, with 4 bases between. CDR3 loop: CASSSDSNQPQHF. The CDR3 DNA reads TGTGCCAGCAGTTCAGATAGCAATCAGCCCCAGCATTTT.

The chain joins TRBV6-5 to TRBJ1-1; 7 bases map to TRBD1. V gave up 6 bases and J gave up 4 bases; unmatched junction bases: 8. This CDR3 contains 14 residues. The germline CDR1 and CDR2 sequences are MNHEY and SVGAGI. CDR3 coding DNA: TGTGCCAGCAGCCGACAGGGATGGGGCACTGAAGCTTTCTTT. Amino acids: CASSRQGWGTEAFF.

The gene calls are TRBV4-3 and TRBJ1-1; 9 nucleotides agree with TRBD1. V lost 0 bases to trimming and J lost 10 bases; unmatched junction nucleotides: 6. The germline V gene has CDR1 LGHNA and CDR2 YSLEER. This CDR3 is built from 14 residues. The CDR3, as DNA: TGCGCCAGCAGCCAAGAGGCCACAGGGGGCCGAGCTTTCTTT. Its translation: CASSQEATGGRAFF.

This clone was counted between two and nine times. The rearrangement uses TRBV6-5 and TRBJ1-1; TRBD1 might be the D (6 bases). V was trimmed by 2 bases and J by 1 base, leaving 14 bases between them. The CDR3 is 16 amino acids. From germline, CDR1 is MNHEY and CDR2 SVGAGI. For the CDR3, the DNA is TGTGCCAGCAGTTACACCACAGGGTGGGCGAACACTGAAGCTTTCTTT. This gives the protein CASSYTTGWANTEAFF.

This clone was found a few times. Here the CDR3 DNA reads TGTGCCAGCAGTGATCAGATTGAAGCTTTCTTT. Its translation: CASSDQIEAFF. This chain connects TRBV25-1 to TRBJ1-1, with D unresolved. From germline, CDR1 is MGHDK and CDR2 SYGVNS. Trimming removed 3 bases from V and 7 bases from J, with 6 bases in between. There are 11 residues in the CDR3.

In regard to this clone: Different DNA sequences within this sample yield the same CDR3. The chain carries TRBV27 and TRBJ1-4; possibly TRBD1 for D (5 bases). The V gene's germline CDR1 is MNHEY and CDR2 SMNVEV (reference sequence). V shed 5 bases and J shed 7 bases, with 14 bases lying between them. The CDR3 length is 14 residues. CDR3 sequence reads: CASSPGQGTEKLFF. Here the CDR3 DNA reads TGTGCCAGCAGTCCCGGACAAGGTACTGAAAAACTGTTTTTT.

The chain carries TRBV27 and TRBJ1-6, with D perhaps matching TRBD1 (5 bases). Deletions cut 8 bases from V and 6 bases from J, with 11 bases between. Germline CDR1 reads MNHEY; CDR2 reads SMNVEV (reference sequence). This CDR3 has 13 residues. The CDR3 loop reads CASHLGVNSPLHF. In nucleotides, the CDR3 is TGTGCCAGCCATCTAGGGGTTAATTCACCCCTCCACTTT.

V gene TRBV5-1 combines with J gene TRBJ2-2, with 8 nucleotides matching TRBD1. The CDR3 length is 16 residues. Germline lookup yields CDR1 SGHRS and CDR2 YFSETQ. Trimming at V came to 0 bases and at J to 2 bases, leaving 3 bases not matched to a gene. The CDR3 loop reads CASSLDRGSNTGELFF. CDR3 bases: TGCGCCAGCAGCTTGGACAGGGGGTCTAACACCGGGGAGCTGTTTTTT.